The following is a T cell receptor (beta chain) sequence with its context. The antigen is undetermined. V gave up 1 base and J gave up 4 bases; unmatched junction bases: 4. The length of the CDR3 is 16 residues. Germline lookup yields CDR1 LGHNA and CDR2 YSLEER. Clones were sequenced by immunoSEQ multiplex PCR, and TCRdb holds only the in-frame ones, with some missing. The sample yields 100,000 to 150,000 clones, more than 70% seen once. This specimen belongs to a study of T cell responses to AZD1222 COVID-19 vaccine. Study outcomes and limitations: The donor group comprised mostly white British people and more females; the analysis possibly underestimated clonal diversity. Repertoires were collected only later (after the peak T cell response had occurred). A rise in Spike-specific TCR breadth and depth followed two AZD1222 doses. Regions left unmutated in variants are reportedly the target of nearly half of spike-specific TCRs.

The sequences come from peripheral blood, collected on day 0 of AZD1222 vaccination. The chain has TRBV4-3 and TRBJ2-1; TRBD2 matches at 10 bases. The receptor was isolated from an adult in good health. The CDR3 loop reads CASSQVASGRYNEQFF. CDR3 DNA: TGCGCCAGCAGCCAAGTGGCTAGCGGGAGATACAATGAGCAGTTCTTC.